One and the same sample provided the 9 T cell receptor beta chains below, sequenced in a study of T-cell memory formation after mild COVID-19. TCRdb re-derived calls from the 5' RACE reads in MiXCR, one entry per CDR3 protein. The table lists 400,000 to 500,000 distinct CDR3 sequences, approximately 18% of them singletons. Sequencing was done on a sample of PBMCs or a T cell subset sorted from them (not recorded which). The receptors derive from a man younger than 30 who had mild COVID-19 (a few samples of this study predate the infection). Cell type and time point are not known.

V is TRBV5-1 and J is TRBJ1-2; 12 bases are a match to TRBD1. V dropped 5 bases and J dropped 6; count of bases not matched to a gene: 5. The CDR3 runs 14 residues. Looked up from germline, CDR1 is SGHRS and CDR2 is YFSETQ. The CDR3 DNA follows: TGCGCCAGCAGTCCCGGGGACAGGGGGCATGGCTACACCTTC. It codes for CASSPGDRGHGYTF.

At least ten counts were recorded for this clonotype. J is TRBJ1-1 and V is TRBV4-3; perhaps TRBD1 as D (5 bases). V was shortened by 8 bases and J by 0 bases, with 19 bases between the two germline ends. The CDR3 loop spans 16 amino acids. Germline loops: CDR1 LGHNA, CDR2 YSLEER. CDR3 DNA sequence: TGCGCCAGCCTGCCCGGGAGGGGTGGAGTGAACACTGAAGCTTTCTTT. Protein: CASLPGRGGVNTEAFF.

J is TRBJ2-3 and V is TRBV7-6, with TRBD2 matching 8 bases. This CDR3 spans 16 amino acids. From germline, CDR1 is SGHVS and CDR2 FNYEAQ. V dropped 5 bases and J dropped 1; count of bases not matched to a gene: 8. The CDR3 DNA reads as TGTGCCAGCAGCCCCCGGGTACTAGCGGGCACAGATACGCAGTATTTT. Amino acid sequence: CASSPRVLAGTDTQYF.

V and J are TRBV27 and TRBJ2-2; the D gene is possibly TRBD1 (6 bases). The CDR3 contains 15 residues. The ends were cut back, 5 bases at V and 3 bases at J, with 13 bases in the middle. The V gene's germline CDR1 is MNHEY and CDR2 SMNVEV (reference sequence). CDR3 bases: TGTGCCAGCAGTCAGAGGGGGTATGACACCGGGGAGCTGTTTTTT. Translation gives CASSQRGYDTGELFF.

For this clonotype: The junction does not match germline at one end; this may be a read error. This sequence joins TRBV5-6 and TRBJ1-5, with a weak D call TRBD1 (5 bases). Germline V gene lookup returns CDR1 SGHDT and CDR2 YYEEEE. The CDR3 runs 17 residues. This chain's CDR3 is CASSLLGGARRDQHQHF. The CDR3 nucleotides are TGTGCCAGCAGCTTGCTTGGAGGGGCCAGGCGGGACCAGCACCAGCATTTT.

The V call is TRBV2, the J call TRBJ1-5; D unclear. Per the germline V gene, CDR1 is SNHLY and CDR2 is FYNNEI. V was shortened by 6 bases and J by 4 bases, with 19 bases between the two germline ends. The CDR3 is made up of 16 amino acids. The CDR3 DNA reads TGTGCCAGCAGCGGTTCAGGATCTGGGTCTAATCAGCCCCAGCATTTT. Its translation is CASSGSGSGSNQPQHF.

The J gene is TRBJ2-1, the V gene TRBV7-6, with D hard to call. V lost 3 bases and J lost 3, with 9 bases in between. This CDR3 has 14 amino acids. CDR1 is SGHVS, CDR2 FNYEAQ, per germline. CDR3 region: CASSFDTYYNEQFF. DNA for the CDR3: TGTGCCAGCAGCTTCGACACATACTACAATGAGCAGTTCTTC. Complete variable domain (other parts from reference TRBV7-6 and TRBJ2-1): GAGVSQSPRYKVTKRGQDVALRCDPISGHVSLYWYRQALGQGPEFLTYFNYEAQQDKSGLPNDRFSAERPEGSISTLTIQRTEQRDSAMYRCASSFDTYYNEQFFGPGTRLTVL.

This clonotype was counted between two and nine times. The rearrangement links TRBV3-1 to TRBJ2-5; 8 bases line up with TRBD1. CDR3 length: 16 amino acids. The trim removed 2 bases at V and 2 bases at J, leaving 7 bases unmatched. Germline values: CDR1 LGHDT, CDR2 YNNKEL (reference sequence). The CDR3: CASSQRRTGPQETQYF. CDR3 sequence (DNA): TGTGCCAGCAGCCAACGTCGGACAGGGCCTCAAGAGACCCAGTACTTC.

This CDR3 reads CASSPPTDSPLHF. The CDR3 coding sequence is TGTGCCAGCAGCCCCCCTACGGATTCACCCCTCCACTTT. This chain links TRBV7-9 with TRBJ1-6, with D hard to call. The CDR3 is 13 residues long. From germline, CDR1 is SEHNR and CDR2 FQNEAQ (reference sequence). V was trimmed by 5 bases and J by 8 bases, leaving 10 bases between them.